The next 5 T cell receptor beta chains were all read from a single sample in a study of blood T cells in healthy people across ages. PCR was performed a second time for 7 to 11 cycles using a sample-barcoded 5' primer and a J-beta primer mix. TCRdb recomputed calls from the 5' RACE reads with MiXCR, one row per CDR3 protein. There are 780,000 or so distinct CDR3 sequences in the sample; about 53% occur only once, and roughly 37% lies in the top ten. Sequencing was performed on blood. The receptors originated from an elderly man in good health.

The sample holds a few counts of this clonotype. This rearrangement joins TRBV6-5 to TRBJ2-7, with TRBD1 matching 10 bases. Germline loops: CDR1 MNHEY, CDR2 SVGAGI. The CDR3 sequence is 15 residues long. The V and J ends lost 6 bases and 3 bases, in that order; junction bases with no gene match: 8. The CDR3 here is CASRTLTGGLYEQYF. The CDR3 DNA sequence: TGTGCCAGCAGAACCTTGACAGGGGGCCTCTACGAGCAGTACTTC.

The chain couples TRBV27 to TRBJ1-1, with 8 bases fitting TRBD1. This CDR3 has 16 amino acids. V trimming: 5 bases; J trimming: 5 bases; junction bases outside the gene matches: 13. Germline V lookup: CDR1 MNHEY, CDR2 SMNVEV (reference sequence). CDR3 coding DNA: TGTGCCAGCAGTCCATATGGGACAGGAGGAAGGACTGAAGCTTTCTTT. Translation gives CASSPYGTGGRTEAFF.

The chain couples TRBV6-5 to TRBJ1-6; weak D call: TRBD1 (5 bases). V lost 0 bases, J lost 10 bases, and 22 bases lay in between. Germline CDR1 MNHEY, CDR2 SVGAGI. This CDR3 has 18 residues. The CDR3 sequence is CASSYSIPYGTRASPLHF. CDR3 DNA sequence: TGTGCCAGCAGTTACTCGATCCCGTACGGGACCAGGGCCTCACCCCTCCACTTT.

This clonotype occurred a few times. The CDR3 here is CASSNIAGGPSHEQFF. The CDR3 DNA is TGTGCCAGCAGCAATATAGCGGGAGGGCCCTCCCATGAGCAGTTCTTC. The chain is built from TRBV21-1 and TRBJ2-1; TRBD2, the table's D call, lacks a check against the DNA. TRBV21-1 is shown as a pseudogene. The CDR3 spans 16 residues.

This chain connects TRBV20-1 to TRBJ1-1; D perhaps matches TRBD1 (6 bases). Germline V lookup: CDR1 DFQATT, CDR2 SNEGSKA (reference sequence). Trimming took 6 bases from V and 3 from J, leaving 23 bases between them. This CDR3 has 16 residues. The CDR3 coding sequence is TGCAGTGCACAGGACTCGGGGGGCCGGGGGGACACTGAAGCTTTCTTT. Amino acid sequence: CSAQDSGGRGDTEAFF.